The 30 T cell receptor beta chains given below trace back to one sample, sequenced in a study of Graves' ophthalmopathy and Graves' hyperthyroidism (dated by TCRdb to the late 2010s). Data came from an Illumina HiSeq 2000. TCR beta CDR3 regions were amplified from RNA transcripts for repertoire sequencing. HTBI primers and the Qiagen OneStep RT-PCR kit were used in a first-round RT-PCR, which was followed by a second-round multiplex PCR, size selection and purification. The public sequencing data were trimmed at Q25 with fastp and processed into clonotypes with MiXCR by TCRdb, which kept only in-frame beta chains. Every entry covers one CDR3 protein and lists the most common genes and DNA from its rows. A total of around 1,200,000 distinct CDR3 sequences appear in this sample, roughly two fifths of them only once. More than 9.5% of the sample is held by the ten biggest clonotypes. Sequencing used peripheral blood or thyroid tissue (not recorded which). Source of these receptors: an adult man with Graves' hyperthyroidism.

This clonotype was seen more than once but under ten times. The CDR3 does not close with the conserved phenylalanine or tryptophan, likely indicating a read error. No DNA is shown, since the ends of the CDR3 on it are uncertain; the CDR3 is the one TCRdb lists. The V call is TRBV20-1, the J call TRBJ1-5. The CDR3 is 12 amino acids long, termini counted. Germline CDR1 is DFQATT and CDR2 is SNEGSKA (reference sequence). This CDR3 is CSARAPSEDLRS.

This clonotype was counted at least ten times. The chain couples TRBV20-1 to TRBJ2-5; the D is unclear. This CDR3 has 12 residues. Germline CDR1 DFQATT, CDR2 SNEGSKA (reference sequence). Trimming took off 5 bases at V and 1 base at J, with 8 bases between the two ends. The DNA for the CDR3 is TGCAGTGCTTTACTACGCCAAGAGACCCAGTACTTC. Protein sequence: CSALLRQETQYF.

The chain employs TRBV29-1 and TRBJ2-2, with 10 positions matching TRBD1. V lost 4 bases and J lost 9; bases outside the gene matches: 11. Germline CDR1 and CDR2: SQVTM and ANQGSEA. This CDR3 region has 15 residues. CDR3 DNA: TGCAGCGTTGCTACCTTGGGACAGGGGTTTCGGGAGCTGTTTTTT. Encoded protein: CSVATLGQGFRELFF.

This clonotype was seen a handful of times. The chain combines TRBV12-3 or TRBV12-4 with TRBJ2-5; D is perhaps TRBD2 (7 bases). V was pared by 3 bases and J by 5 bases, with 19 bases between. The CDR3 is made up of 16 amino acids. The CDR3 region is CASSLEGGSGGETQYF. For the CDR3, the DNA is TGTGCCAGCAGTTTGGAGGGGGGGAGTGGAGGGGAGACCCAGTACTTC.

The sample holds many counts of this clonotype. This chain uses TRBV15 with TRBJ2-7; either TRBD1 or TRBD2 may fit D (5 bases each). The CDR3 length is 14 residues. Trimming stripped 4 bases from V and 3 bases from J, with 13 bases between. The germline V gene has CDR1 LNHNV and CDR2 YYDKDF (reference sequence). The CDR3 is CATSNGDAFYEQYF. Here the CDR3 DNA reads TGTGCCACCAGCAACGGGGACGCCTTCTACGAGCAGTACTTC.

This clonotype has ten or more counts. The V call is TRBV12-3 or TRBV12-4, the J call TRBJ2-6; tentative D call: TRBD1 (6 bases). Trimming stripped 5 bases from V and 0 bases from J, with 14 bases between. This CDR3 has 17 residues. CDR3 residues: CASSPRTVVSGANVLTF. For the CDR3, the DNA is TGTGCCAGCAGTCCTCGGACAGTTGTCTCTGGGGCCAACGTCCTGACTTTC.

The chain couples TRBV24-1 to TRBJ1-5; D gene uncertain. This CDR3 is built from 18 residues. Germline CDR1 KGHDR, CDR2 SFDVKD. Trimming took 6 bases from V and 3 from J, leaving 23 bases between them. The CDR3 bases are TGTGCCACCAGTCGGGGTTCGTACAATGAGCAACTCAATCAGCCCCAGCATTTT. Protein: CATSRGSYNEQLNQPQHF.

This clonotype was recorded a few times. V is TRBV10-3 and J is TRBJ2-7; 7 nucleotides match TRBD1. After removal of 2 bases from V and 3 bases from J, the junction contained 10 bases not matched to a gene. The CDR3 totals 16 residues. The germline V gene has CDR1 ENHRY and CDR2 SYGVKD. CDR3: CAISETDRDGNYEQYF. The CDR3, as DNA: TGTGCCATCAGTGAGACCGACAGGGACGGGAACTACGAGCAGTACTTC.

This clonotype has at least ten counts. The chain links TRBV2 to TRBJ1-2; TRBD1 matches 11 bases. Germline-derived CDR1 and CDR2 are SNHLY and FYNNEI. The CDR3 totals 15 residues. The V and J ends lost 1 base and 7 bases, in that order; junction bases with no gene match: 5. The CDR3 DNA follows: TGTGCCAGCAGTGAAGGGACAGGGGGCCTCGCTGGCTACACCTTC. Translating it yields CASSEGTGGLAGYTF.

This chain connects TRBV27 to TRBJ2-5, with D perhaps TRBD1 (5 bases). The V end lost 3 bases, the J end lost 2 bases, and 16 bases lay between the germline ends. CDR3 length: 16 amino acids. In germline, CDR1 is MNHEY, CDR2 SMNVEV (reference sequence). DNA for the CDR3: TGTGCCAGCAGTTTTGATCCCAGGGCGAGACAAGAGACCCAGTACTTC. Residues: CASSFDPRARQETQYF.

Written as DNA, the CDR3 is TGTGCCAGCAGCTTCCCGCCCGGAACTTCTCTGTGCGAGCAGTACTTC. It is translated as CASSFPPGTSLCEQYF. V and J are TRBV11-2 and TRBJ2-7; D ambiguous. CDR3 length: 16 amino acids. V lost 3 bases, J lost 6 bases, and 21 bases lay in between. Germline V lookup: CDR1 SGHAT, CDR2 FQNNGV.

This clonotype was seen once. The rearrangement links TRBV10-3 to TRBJ1-6; TRBD1 might be the D (6 bases). The V end was cut by 6 bases, the J end by 4 bases, with 10 bases between. The germline CDR1 and CDR2 sequences are ENHRY and SYGVKD. The CDR3 totals 14 residues. The CDR3: CAIRDRLYNSPLHF. In DNA, the CDR3 is TGTGCCATCAGGGACAGATTGTATAATTCACCCCTCCACTTT.

The chain combines TRBV6-5 with TRBJ2-7; 7 bases fit TRBD1. V lost 8 bases, J lost 3 bases, and 7 bases stayed unmatched. Germline CDR1 reads MNHEY; CDR2 reads SVGAGI. This CDR3 has 13 residues. The CDR3 nucleotides read TGTGCCAGCGGGGACAGAACGGTCTACGAGCAGTACTTC. It is translated as CASGDRTVYEQYF.

The rearrangement links TRBV2 to TRBJ1-5; 9 bases line up with TRBD1. V shed 7 bases, J shed 4 bases, and the junction held 5 bases outside the gene matches. Germline CDR1 and CDR2: SNHLY and FYNNEI. This CDR3 contains 14 residues. The CDR3 coding sequence is TGTGCCAGCATCGAGACAGGGGGGAATCAGCCCCAGCATTTT. Protein sequence: CASIETGGNQPQHF.

Remarks on this clonotype: Because it lacks the conserved phenylalanine or tryptophan at the end, this CDR3 is likely a read error. The limits of the CDR3 on the DNA are not certain, so only TCRdb's listed CDR3 is given. The chain combines TRBV19 with TRBJ2-6. CDR1 is LNHDA and CDR2 is SQIVND in the germline V gene (reference sequence). With termini counted, the CDR3 has 16 amino acids. CDR3 protein: CASSVADGSGANVLVL.

Many counts were recorded for this clonotype. V usage is TRBV7-2 and J usage is TRBJ1-2; D gene ambiguous. V was clipped by 3 bases and J by 4 bases, with 6 bases between them. CDR3 length: 12 amino acids. Germline V gives CDR1 SGHTA, CDR2 FQGNSA. CDR3 DNA sequence: TGTGCCAGCAGCTTGAGCTCCTATGGCTACACCTTC. Its translation: CASSLSSYGYTF.

Concerning this clonotype itself: Just one base apart from a much larger clone, this may be a read error. V and J are TRBV7-6 and TRBJ1-6, with D perhaps TRBD1 (5 bases). Germline values: CDR1 SGHVS, CDR2 FNYEAQ. V shed 4 bases and J shed 2 bases, with 21 bases lying between them. The CDR3 is made up of 19 amino acids. The CDR3 bases are TGTGCCAGCAGCTCCAAAGGGAGGGGCGCGAGCCCCTATAATTCACCCCTCCACTTT. Amino acid sequence: CASSSKGRGASPYNSPLHF.

About this clonotype itself: This may be a read error: a much more frequent sequence differs by one nucleotide. V and J are TRBV7-2 and TRBJ2-7; D is perhaps TRBD1 (7 bases). The CDR3 extends over 14 amino acids. CDR1 SGHTA and CDR2 FQGNSA come from the germline V gene. The V gene lost 6 bases and the J gene lost 4 bases, with 16 bases spanning the gap. The CDR3 DNA reads TGTGCCAGCAGTTCGGGGGACAGTCTTTACGAGCAGTACTTC. It translates to CASSSGDSLYEQYF.

The CDR3 DNA reads as TGTGCCAGCAGCTTTCTCGGGCAGGGGAGTAGCGAGCAGTACTTC. This sequence encodes CASSFLGQGSSEQYF. The V gene is TRBV5-5, the J gene TRBJ2-7; the D gene is possibly TRBD1 (6 bases). CDR1 and CDR2 from the germline V gene are SGHKS and YYEKEE (reference sequence). The CDR3 is 15 residues long. Trimming shortened V by 2 bases and J by 6 bases, and 18 bases separated the two germline ends.

The chain has TRBV7-6 and TRBJ2-7; the D gene is possibly TRBD2 (5 bases). This CDR3 is built from 14 residues. CDR1 is SGHVS and CDR2 is FNYEAQ in the germline V gene. The V and J ends lost 2 bases and 5 bases respectively, with 13 bases between them. CDR3 in DNA: TGTGCCAGCAGCTTAAGTGGAACCGGGGACGAGCAGTACTTC. It specifies CASSLSGTGDEQYF.

As regards this clonotype: It may be a read error: a sequence one base away is much more abundant. The V call is TRBV7-9, the J call TRBJ1-3; 9 nucleotides agree with TRBD1. This CDR3 comprises 16 residues. Germline V gene lookup returns CDR1 SEHNR and CDR2 FQNEAQ (reference sequence). Here the CDR3 DNA reads TGTGCCAGCCGCTTAGCCGGGACAGGGAAGAGAAACACCATATATTTT. Translating gives CASRLAGTGKRNTIYF.

This chain connects TRBV12-3 or TRBV12-4 to TRBJ1-3; a weak D match, TRBD1 (6 bases). V was shortened by 6 bases and J by 4 bases, with 19 bases between the two germline ends. The CDR3 is 16 amino acids. Written as DNA, the CDR3 is TGTGCCAGCAGACTTAAACAGGGTCGGAGAGGAAACACCATATATTTT. It translates to CASRLKQGRRGNTIYF.

In its sample, this clonotype was seen many times. This chain uses TRBV9 with TRBJ1-1; perhaps TRBD1 as D (6 bases). V was pared by 3 bases and J by 5 bases, with 20 bases between. This CDR3 spans 16 amino acids. Looked up from germline, CDR1 is SGDLS and CDR2 is YYNGEE. The CDR3 DNA follows: TGTGCCAGCAGCGGGGACACCGGGACTTACCTAACTGAAGCTTTCTTT. Amino acid sequence: CASSGDTGTYLTEAFF.

This sequence joins TRBV5-1 and TRBJ1-4; TRBD1 aligns across 11 bases. Germline V gene sequence: CDR1 SGHRS, CDR2 YFSETQ. The CDR3 runs 15 residues. The ends lost 3 bases at V and 5 bases at J; junction bases unmatched: 3. The CDR3 loop reads CASSSGTGGNEKLFF. CDR3 coding DNA: TGCGCCAGCAGCTCCGGGACAGGGGGGAATGAAAAACTGTTTTTT.

A remark on this clonotype: At one of its ends the junction is not consistent with the germline gene, which may arise from a read error. The chain carries TRBV10-3 and TRBJ1-1, with 7 bases identical to TRBD1. This CDR3 has 17 residues. In germline, CDR1 is ENHRY, CDR2 SYGVKD. CDR3 nucleotides: TGTGCCAGCAGTGAGCAGAGAGGGGGCGCCATGAACACTGAAGCTTTCTTT. It is translated as CASSEQRGGAMNTEAFF.

V gene TRBV19 combines with J gene TRBJ1-4, with 10 bases that match TRBD1. The CDR3 loop spans 15 amino acids. CDR1 and CDR2 (germline): LNHDA, SQIVND (reference sequence). V lost 9 bases and J lost 8; bases outside the gene matches: 12. The CDR3 is CASSEEGTGVEKLFF. DNA for the CDR3: TGTGCCAGCAGTGAAGAAGGGACAGGGGTCGAAAAACTGTTTTTT.

This clonotype was observed at least ten times. The J gene is TRBJ2-6, the V gene TRBV15, with D possibly matching TRBD2 (6 bases). From germline, CDR1 is LNHNV and CDR2 YYDKDF (reference sequence). The V end was cut by 3 bases, the J end by 0 bases, with 12 bases between. This CDR3 is built from 17 residues. CDR3 region: CATSRGLSGSGANVLTF. The DNA of the CDR3 is TGTGCCACCAGCAGGGGACTTTCGGGCTCTGGGGCCAACGTCCTGACTTTC.

Remarks on this clonotype: One base away lies a much larger clone, so this may be a sequencing read error. The rearrangement uses TRBV12-3 or TRBV12-4 and TRBJ2-7; 9 bases match TRBD1. J lost 2 bases, V lost 10 bases, and 3 bases had no gene match. The CDR3 is made up of 12 amino acids. CDR3 bases: TGTGCCAACCGGGACAGGGCCTACGAGCAGTACTTC. As protein: CANRDRAYEQYF.

The chain is built from TRBV10-3 and TRBJ1-1, with D possibly being TRBD1 (5 bases). The CDR3 runs to 16 residues. V lost 4 bases, J lost 6 bases, and 21 bases lay in between. Germline V gene data show CDR1 as ENHRY and CDR2 as SYGVKD. The CDR3 DNA is TGTGCCATCAGTGCTAGGTGGGACCGCCTTCCACCTGAAGCTTTCTTT. It yields the protein CAISARWDRLPPEAFF.

This clonotype was found a few times. The chain couples TRBV3-1 to TRBJ1-4; unclear D gene. CDR3 length equals 14 residues. V was trimmed by 2 bases and J by 8 bases, leaving 12 bases between them. Per germline, CDR1 LGHDT and CDR2 YNNKEL (reference sequence). The CDR3 DNA follows: TGTGCCAGCAGCCAATGGGGAGTCGTCGAAAAACTGTTTTTT. Residues: CASSQWGVVEKLFF.